Sequencing of this T cell receptor beta chain was carried out in a study of identifying expanded T cells in peripheral blood. The germline V gene has CDR1 KGHSH and CDR2 LQKENI. There are 13 residues in the CDR3. The V gene lost 6 bases and the J gene lost 8 bases, with 11 bases spanning the gap. Sequencing was performed with immunoSEQ multiplex PCR; in TCRdb, only in-frame clones are kept and a portion is missing. This repertoire shows about 130,000 clones, 86% found once; its top ten account for 8.4%. The chain employs TRBV18 and TRBJ1-6; D unresolved. This sequence was found in a person aged 18 to 75 in good health. Sequenced: blood. In nucleotides, the CDR3 is TGTGCCAGCTCGGCGGGTTTTCATTCACCCCTCCACTTT. Its translation: CASSAGFHSPLHF.